This entry is about one T cell receptor beta chain. The antigen remains undetermined. Unique molecular identifiers were used to barcode this TCRbeta library. TCRdb reprocessed the PCR reads via MiXCR and lists one record per CDR3 protein. The sample contains 130,000 to 150,000 distinct CDR3 sequences, 8.8% of which appear only once. CDR1 SGHRS and CDR2 YFSETQ come from the germline V gene. The CDR3 covers 12 residues. The germline V and J ends were trimmed by 4 bases and 4 bases, with 5 bases remaining between them. The data were taken from a study of T-cell reconstitution after alpha-beta-depleted transplantation in children. Study findings and constraints: Once a year had passed after transplant, T-cell counts and diversity came mostly from newly produced T cells. Recipient T cells and thymic progenitors that survived gave rise to the high TCRbeta diversity observed at day 60 in some patients. It was reported that alpha-beta T cells came from several hundred expanded graft clones (about two months after transplant).

The source is a female patient under 10 years old who had a stem cell transplant for congenital amegakaryocytic thrombocytopenia, so the T cells may come from the graft donor. The chain links TRBV5-1 to TRBJ2-2; D call uncertain. The sample was PBMCs, mostly from graft donor cells, taken 180 days after TCRalphabeta/CD19-depleted stem cell transplant. CDR3 sequence: CASSKTTGELFF. CDR3 nucleotide sequence: TGCGCCAGCAGCAAGACCACCGGGGAGCTGTTTTTT.